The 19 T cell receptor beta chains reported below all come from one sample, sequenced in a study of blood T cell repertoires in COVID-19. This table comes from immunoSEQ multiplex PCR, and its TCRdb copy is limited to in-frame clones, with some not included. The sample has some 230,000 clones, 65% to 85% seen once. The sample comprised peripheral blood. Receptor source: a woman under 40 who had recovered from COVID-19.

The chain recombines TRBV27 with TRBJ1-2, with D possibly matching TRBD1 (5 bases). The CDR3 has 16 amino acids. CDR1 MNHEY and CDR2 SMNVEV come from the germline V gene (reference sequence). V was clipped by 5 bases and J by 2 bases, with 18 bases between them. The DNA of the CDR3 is TGTGCCAGCAGTCCCCGAGATTTAACAGGAAACTATGGCTACACCTTC. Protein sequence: CASSPRDLTGNYGYTF.

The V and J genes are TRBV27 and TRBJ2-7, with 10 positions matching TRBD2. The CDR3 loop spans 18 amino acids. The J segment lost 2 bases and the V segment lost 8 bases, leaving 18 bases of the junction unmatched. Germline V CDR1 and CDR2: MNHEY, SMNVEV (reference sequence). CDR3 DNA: TGTGCCAGCTGGACCTTAGGGGGGGGTGGACTAGCGGCCTACGAGCAGTACTTC. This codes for CASWTLGGGGLAAYEQYF.

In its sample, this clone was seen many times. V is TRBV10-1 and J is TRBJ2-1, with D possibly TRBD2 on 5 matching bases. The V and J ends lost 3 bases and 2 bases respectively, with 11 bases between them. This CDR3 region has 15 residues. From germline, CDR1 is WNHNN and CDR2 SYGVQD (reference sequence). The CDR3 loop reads CASSESGYPYNEQFF. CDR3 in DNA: TGCGCCAGCAGTGAATCGGGGTACCCCTACAATGAGCAGTTCTTC.

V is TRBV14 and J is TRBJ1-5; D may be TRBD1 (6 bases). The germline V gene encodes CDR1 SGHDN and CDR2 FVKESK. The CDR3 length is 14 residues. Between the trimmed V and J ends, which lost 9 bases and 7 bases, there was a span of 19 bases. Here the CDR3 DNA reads TGTGCCAGTCCTATGGGACAAGGCAGGCAGCCCCAGCATTTT. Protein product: CASPMGQGRQPQHF. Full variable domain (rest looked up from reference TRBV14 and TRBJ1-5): EAGVTQFPSHSVIEKGQTVTLRCDPISGHDNLYWYRRVMGKEIKFLLHFVKESKQDESGMPNNRFLAERTGGTYSTLKVQPAELEDSGVYFCASPMGQGRQPQHFGDGTRLSIL.

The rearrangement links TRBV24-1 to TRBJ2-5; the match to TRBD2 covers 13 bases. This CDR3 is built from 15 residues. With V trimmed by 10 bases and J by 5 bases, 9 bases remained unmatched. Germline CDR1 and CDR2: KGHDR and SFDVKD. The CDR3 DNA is TGTGCCACGGGACTAGCGGGACATTTGAAGGAGACCCAGTACTTC. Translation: CATGLAGHLKETQYF.

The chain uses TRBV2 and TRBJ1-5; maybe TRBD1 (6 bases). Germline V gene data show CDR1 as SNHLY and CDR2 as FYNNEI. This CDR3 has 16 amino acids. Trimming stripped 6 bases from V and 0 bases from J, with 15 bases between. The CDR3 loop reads CASRGPQGYSNQPQHF. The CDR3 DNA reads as TGTGCCAGCAGAGGACCTCAGGGGTATAGCAATCAGCCCCAGCATTTT.

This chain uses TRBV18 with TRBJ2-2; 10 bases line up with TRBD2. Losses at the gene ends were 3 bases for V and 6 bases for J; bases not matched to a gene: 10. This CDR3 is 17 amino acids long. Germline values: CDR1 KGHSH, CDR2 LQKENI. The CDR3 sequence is CASSPNGGLAIAGELFF. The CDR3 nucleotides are TGTGCCAGCTCACCCAACGGGGGACTAGCGATCGCCGGGGAGCTGTTTTTT.

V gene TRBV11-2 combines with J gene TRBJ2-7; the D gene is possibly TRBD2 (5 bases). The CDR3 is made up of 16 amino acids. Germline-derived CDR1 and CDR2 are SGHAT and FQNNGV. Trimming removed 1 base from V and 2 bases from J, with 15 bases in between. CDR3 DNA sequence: TGTGCCAGCAGCTTAGGGCCCCGGGGTAGGCCCTACGAGCAGTACTTC. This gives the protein CASSLGPRGRPYEQYF.

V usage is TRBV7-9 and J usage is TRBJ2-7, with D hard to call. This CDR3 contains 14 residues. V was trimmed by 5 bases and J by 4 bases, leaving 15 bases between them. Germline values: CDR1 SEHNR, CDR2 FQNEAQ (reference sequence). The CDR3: CASSPHFEPYEQYF. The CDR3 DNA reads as TGTGCCAGCAGCCCCCACTTCGAGCCGTACGAGCAGTACTTC.

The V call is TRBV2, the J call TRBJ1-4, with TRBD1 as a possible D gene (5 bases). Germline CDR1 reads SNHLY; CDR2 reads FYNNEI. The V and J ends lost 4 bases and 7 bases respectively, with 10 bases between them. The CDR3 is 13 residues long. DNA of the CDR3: TGTGCCAGCAGTGGGCAGGGAGGTGAAAAACTGTTTTTT. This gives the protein CASSGQGGEKLFF.

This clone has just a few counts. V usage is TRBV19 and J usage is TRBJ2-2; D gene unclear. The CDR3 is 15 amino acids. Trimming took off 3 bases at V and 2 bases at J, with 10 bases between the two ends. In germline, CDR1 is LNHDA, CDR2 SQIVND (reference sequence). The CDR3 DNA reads TGTGCCAGTAGTATGTGGAGTGAAAACACCGGGGAGCTGTTTTTT. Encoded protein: CASSMWSENTGELFF.

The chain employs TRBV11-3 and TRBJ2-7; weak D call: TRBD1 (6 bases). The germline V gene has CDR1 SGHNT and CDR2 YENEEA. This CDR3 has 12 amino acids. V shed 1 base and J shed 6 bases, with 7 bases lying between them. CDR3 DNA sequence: TGTGCCAGCAGCTTAGTAGGGGGCGAGCAGTACTTC. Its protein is CASSLVGGEQYF.

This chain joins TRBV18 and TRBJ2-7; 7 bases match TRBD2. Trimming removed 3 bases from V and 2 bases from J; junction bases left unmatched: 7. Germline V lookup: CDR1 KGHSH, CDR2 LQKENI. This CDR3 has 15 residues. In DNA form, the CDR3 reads TGTGCCAGCTCACCTACTAGCGATGGGCCCTACGAGCAGTACTTC. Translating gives CASSPTSDGPYEQYF.

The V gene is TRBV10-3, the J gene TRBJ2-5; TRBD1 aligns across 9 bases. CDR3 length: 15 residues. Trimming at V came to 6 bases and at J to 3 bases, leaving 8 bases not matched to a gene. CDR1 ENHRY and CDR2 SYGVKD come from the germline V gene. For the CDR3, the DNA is TGTGCCATCAGAGAAACCACAGGGGGCGAAGAGACCCAGTACTTC. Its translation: CAIRETTGGEETQYF.

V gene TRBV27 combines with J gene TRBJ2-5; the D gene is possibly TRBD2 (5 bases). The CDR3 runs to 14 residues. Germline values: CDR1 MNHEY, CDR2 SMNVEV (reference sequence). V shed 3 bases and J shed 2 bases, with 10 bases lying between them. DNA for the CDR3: TGTGCCAGCAGTTTCTTGGGGAGTCAAGAGACCCAGTACTTC. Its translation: CASSFLGSQETQYF.

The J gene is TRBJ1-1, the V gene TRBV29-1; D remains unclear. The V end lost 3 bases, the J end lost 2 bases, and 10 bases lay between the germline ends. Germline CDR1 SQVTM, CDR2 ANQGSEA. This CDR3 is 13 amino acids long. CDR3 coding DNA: TGCAGCGTTGATGCCGGGATTAACACTGAAGCTTTCTTT. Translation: CSVDAGINTEAFF.

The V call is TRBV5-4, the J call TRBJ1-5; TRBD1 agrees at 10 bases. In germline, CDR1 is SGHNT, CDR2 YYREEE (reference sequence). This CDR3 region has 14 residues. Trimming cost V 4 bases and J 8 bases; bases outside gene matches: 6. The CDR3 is CASSHGTGEEPQHF. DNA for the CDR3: TGTGCCAGCAGCCACGGGACAGGGGAGGAGCCCCAGCATTTT.

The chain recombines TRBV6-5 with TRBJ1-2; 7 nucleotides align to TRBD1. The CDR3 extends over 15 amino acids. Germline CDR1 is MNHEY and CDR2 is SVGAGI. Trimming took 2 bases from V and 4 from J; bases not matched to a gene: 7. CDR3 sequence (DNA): TGTGCCAGCAGTTACGGATTGCACAGGGGCTATGGCTACACCTTC. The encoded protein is CASSYGLHRGYGYTF.

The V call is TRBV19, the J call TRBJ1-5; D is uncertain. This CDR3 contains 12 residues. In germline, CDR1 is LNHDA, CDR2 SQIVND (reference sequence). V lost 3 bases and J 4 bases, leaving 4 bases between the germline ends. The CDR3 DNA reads TGTGCCAGTAGTATCCTAAATCAGCCCCAGCATTTT. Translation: CASSILNQPQHF.